Shown below are 25 T cell receptor beta chains from a single sample sequenced in a study of early T cells in non-severe SARS-CoV-2 infection. Via MiXCR, TCRdb re-called the 5' RACE reads, giving one row per CDR3 protein. The sample lists some 64,000 distinct CDR3 sequences, 8% to 10% occurring once. The starting material was whole blood, obtained at baseline. The source of these receptors is an adult who was a healthcare worker with PCR-confirmed SARS-CoV-2 infection or an uninfected control (not recorded which).

This clonotype appeared a few times. The chain links TRBV28 to TRBJ1-5, with no clear D. Germline V lookup: CDR1 MDHEN, CDR2 SYDVKM. The CDR3 is 13 residues long. With 6 bases removed from V and 7 bases from J, the gap between germline ends came to 13 bases. This CDR3 reads CASSVGLRQPQHF. DNA of the CDR3: TGTGCCAGCAGCGTAGGGCTGCGGCAGCCCCAGCATTTT.

The chain employs TRBV30 and TRBJ2-1; D perhaps matches TRBD2 (6 bases). Germline V gene lookup returns CDR1 GTSNPN and CDR2 SVGIG (reference sequence). This CDR3 region has 16 residues. V was pared by 0 bases and J by 7 bases, with 19 bases between. In DNA form, the CDR3 reads TGTGCCTGGAGTGTACAAGTAGCGGCCAATGGAAATGAGCAGTTCTTC. Its protein is CAWSVQVAANGNEQFF.

Points on this clonotype: A read error may account for a junction end that differs from germline. Here the CDR3 DNA reads TGCGCCAGCAGCCAAGATCTTTTCGGATTCTCTCGATATAATTCAGCCCTCCACTTT. Translation gives CASSQDLFGFSRYNSALHF. The chain recombines TRBV4-1 with TRBJ1-6; the D is unclear. The CDR3 loop spans 19 amino acids. Germline assignment: CDR1 MGHRA and CDR2 YSYEKL.

This clonotype has just a few counts. This chain joins TRBV7-9 and TRBJ2-1; possibly TRBD2 for D (5 bases). CDR3 length: 12 amino acids. Between the trimmed V and J ends, which lost 5 bases and 9 bases, there was a span of 11 bases. CDR1 and CDR2 (germline): SEHNR, FQNEAQ (reference sequence). CDR3 coding DNA: TGTGCCAGCAGCGCAAGCCGGGGTGAGCAGTTCTTC. It is translated as CASSASRGEQFF.

V is TRBV29-1 and J is TRBJ1-1; D is perhaps TRBD1 (6 bases). Trimming left V 4 bases short and J 2 bases short, with 11 bases between. Germline V CDR1 and CDR2: SQVTM, ANQGSEA. The length of the CDR3 is 13 residues. The CDR3 loop reads CSVAAGENTEAFF. The CDR3 DNA sequence: TGCAGCGTTGCGGCAGGGGAAAACACTGAAGCTTTCTTT.

By share, this clonotype counts as medium-sized. The chain uses TRBV4-3 and TRBJ2-1; TRBD2 matches 14 bases. CDR3 size: 17 residues. The germline CDR1 and CDR2 sequences are LGHNA and YSLEER. The V and J ends lost 3 bases and 4 bases, in that order; junction bases with no gene match: 5. The CDR3 coding sequence is TGCGCCAGCAGCCAGACTAGCGGGAGGGCCACTTACAATGAGCAGTTCTTC. Its translation is CASSQTSGRATYNEQFF.

This clonotype was seen ten or more times. This sequence joins TRBV12-3 or TRBV12-4 and TRBJ2-2; D is uncertain. This CDR3 spans 15 amino acids. With 3 bases removed from V and 4 bases from J, the gap between germline ends came to 12 bases. CDR3 nucleotide sequence: TGTGCCAGCAGTTTTAACTCGGGTTTCACCGGGGAGCTGTTTTTT. It specifies CASSFNSGFTGELFF.

V gene TRBV9 combines with J gene TRBJ2-7; D is possibly TRBD1 (6 bases). Germline V gene lookup returns CDR1 SGDLS and CDR2 YYNGEE. V dropped 0 bases and J dropped 2 bases, with 12 bases sitting between them. The CDR3 spans 15 residues. The CDR3 loop is CASSVGHTGTYEQYF. The CDR3 DNA reads TGTGCCAGCAGCGTAGGTCATACAGGGACCTACGAGCAGTACTTC.

The sample holds many counts of this clonotype. The chain employs TRBV19 and TRBJ2-4, with TRBD1 matching over 10 bases. This CDR3 has 12 amino acids. Unmatched junction bases numbered 6, after V lost 10 bases and J lost 9 bases. CDR1 is LNHDA and CDR2 is SQIVND in the germline V gene (reference sequence). The CDR3 coding sequence is TGTGCCACCCGGACAGGGGGAAGCATTCAGTACTTC. Its translation is CATRTGGSIQYF. Filled out from reference TRBV19 and TRBJ2-4, the complete variable domain reads DGGITQSPKYLFRKEGQNVTLSCEQNLNHDAMYWYRQDPGQGLRLIYYSQIVNDFQKGDIAEGYSVSREKKESFPLTVTSAQKNPTAFYLCATRTGGSIQYFGAGTRLSVL.

This clonotype came up a few times. The chain combines TRBV7-2 with TRBJ1-1, with 10 nucleotides matching TRBD1. The CDR3 runs to 16 residues. Per the germline V gene, CDR1 is SGHTA and CDR2 is FQGNSA. J gave up 2 bases and V 0 bases, and 3 bases lay outside the gene matches. CDR3 sequence (DNA): TGTGCCAGCAGCTTAGCGGGACAGGGGCTTAACACTGAAGCTTTCTTT. Translating it yields CASSLAGQGLNTEAFF.

At least ten counts were recorded for this clonotype. The gene calls are TRBV6-6 and TRBJ2-7; 12 nucleotides match TRBD1. From germline, CDR1 is MNHNY and CDR2 SVGAGI (reference sequence). V trimming: 2 bases; J trimming: 6 bases; junction bases outside the gene matches: 2. The CDR3 is 14 amino acids. The CDR3 coding sequence is TGTGCCAGCAGTTACGGGGACAGGGGGCGCGAGCAGTACTTC. It is translated as CASSYGDRGREQYF.

The chain has TRBV28 and TRBJ1-1, with D possibly TRBD1 on 5 matching bases. The CDR3 is made up of 17 amino acids. Germline CDR1 and CDR2: MDHEN and SYDVKM. Between the trimmed V and J ends, which lost 3 bases and 1 base, there was a span of 18 bases. The CDR3, as DNA: TGTGCCAGCAGTTTGACTGGCCTGGGGCAGGAGAACACTGAAGCTTTCTTT. Protein product: CASSLTGLGQENTEAFF.

This clonotype was seen a handful of times. The V gene is TRBV12-3 or TRBV12-4, the J gene TRBJ2-7; TRBD2 matches 7 bases. V shed 3 bases, J shed 2 bases, and the junction held 7 bases outside the gene matches. The CDR3 is 15 residues long. The CDR3 DNA reads as TGTGCCAGCAGTTTGGGGCCTAGCGGAGCCTACGAGCAGTACTTC. As protein: CASSLGPSGAYEQYF.

This chain connects TRBV6-6 to TRBJ2-4; 8 positions match TRBD1. CDR3 length: 12 amino acids. CDR1 and CDR2 from the germline V gene are MNHNY and SVGAGI (reference sequence). Trimming removed 4 bases from V and 16 bases from J; junction bases left unmatched: 9. CDR3 loop: CASSFRQGWIYF. CDR3 nucleotide sequence: TGTGCCAGCAGTTTTCGACAGGGGTGGATTTACTTC.

The chain employs TRBV20-1 and TRBJ1-4; TRBD1 might be the D (5 bases). The CDR3 contains 11 residues. CDR1 and CDR2 (germline): DFQATT, SNEGSKA (reference sequence). The ends were cut back, 1 base at V and 12 bases at J, with 9 bases in the middle. This CDR3 is CSARAGGELFF. The CDR3 DNA is TGCAGTGCTAGAGCCGGGGGAGAACTGTTTTTT.

This clonotype was seen ten or more times. The chain has TRBV12-3 or TRBV12-4 and TRBJ2-4, with D perhaps matching TRBD1 (5 bases). Between the trimmed V and J ends, which lost 8 bases and 0 bases, there was a span of 14 bases. The CDR3 loop spans 15 amino acids. CDR3 region: CASSARTLAKNIQYF. The CDR3 DNA reads as TGTGCCAGCTCGGCCCGGACACTAGCCAAAAACATTCAGTACTTC.

This clonotype was recorded many times. This rearrangement joins TRBV6-6 to TRBJ1-2; a weak D match, TRBD1 (5 bases). V was clipped by 2 bases and J by 4 bases, with 14 bases between them. Germline V lookup: CDR1 MNHNY, CDR2 SVGAGI (reference sequence). CDR3 length: 15 residues. In nucleotides, the CDR3 is TGTGCCAGCAGTTACGGGGACCGGACCTCCTATGGCTACACCTTC. Protein sequence: CASSYGDRTSYGYTF.

This clonotype showed up many times. V is TRBV20-1 and J is TRBJ1-3, with 7 bases lining up with TRBD1. The junction had 5 bases not matched to a gene; V was cut back by 4 bases and J by 2 bases. Germline V gives CDR1 DFQATT, CDR2 SNEGSKA (reference sequence). This CDR3 region has 14 residues. The CDR3 loop reads CSAKLQGTGNTIYF. The CDR3 DNA is TGCAGTGCTAAATTACAGGGGACTGGAAACACCATATATTTT.

This clonotype was seen more than once but under ten times. This chain connects TRBV28 to TRBJ2-7, with 8 nucleotides matching TRBD1. The CDR3 has 14 amino acids. The germline V gene encodes CDR1 MDHEN and CDR2 SYDVKM. Unmatched junction bases numbered 7, after V lost 8 bases and J lost 1 base. The CDR3 DNA reads as TGTGCCAGCTGTGAGGACAGGGTTTCCTACGAGCAGTACTTC. This sequence encodes CASCEDRVSYEQYF.

This clonotype appeared a few times. This sequence joins TRBV10-3 and TRBJ1-2; D might be TRBD1 (5 bases). The CDR3 sequence is 13 residues long. In germline, CDR1 is ENHRY, CDR2 SYGVKD. Trimming took 5 bases from V and 6 from J, leaving 13 bases between them. The CDR3 loop is CAISREQDHGYTF. The CDR3 nucleotides are TGTGCCATCAGTCGCGAACAGGACCATGGCTACACCTTC.

At least ten counts were recorded for this clonotype. The chain uses TRBV20-1 and TRBJ2-5; TRBD2 matches 9 bases. The germline gives CDR1 DFQATT, CDR2 SNEGSKA (reference sequence). This CDR3 spans 17 amino acids. V lost 5 bases and J lost 1; bases outside the gene matches: 14. The CDR3 region is CSAAGIAGAPGQETQYF. DNA for the CDR3: TGCAGTGCTGCAGGAATAGCGGGAGCACCTGGCCAAGAGACCCAGTACTTC.

This clonotype came up many times. The chain combines TRBV28 with TRBJ1-2; the D gene is possibly TRBD1 (6 bases). The CDR3 runs 13 residues. The germline CDR1 and CDR2 sequences are MDHEN and SYDVKM. The V and J ends lost 5 bases and 6 bases respectively, with 13 bases between them. The CDR3 DNA follows: TGTGCCAGCAGTCCCCTGGGGGCCAATGGCTACACCTTC. This translates into CASSPLGANGYTF.

CDR3 amino acids: CSARTPGLNEQFF. CDR3 nucleotide sequence: TGCAGTGCTAGGACCCCGGGTCTCAATGAGCAGTTCTTC. This chain links TRBV20-1 with TRBJ2-1; no firm D call. Germline-derived CDR1 and CDR2 are DFQATT and SNEGSKA (reference sequence). Between the trimmed V and J ends, which lost 3 bases and 6 bases, there was a span of 12 bases. The CDR3 spans 13 residues.

This clonotype was seen a handful of times. The chain recombines TRBV21-1 with TRBJ2-2; the table's TRBD1 call for D was not verified on the DNA. TRBV21-1 is designated a pseudogene. CDR3 length: 16 residues. CDR3 in DNA: TGTGCCAGCAGCAAGGAAAAAAGGGGTTACACCGGGGAGCTGTTTTTT. Translated: CASSKEKRGYTGELFF.

This clonotype occurred many times. V usage is TRBV20-1 and J usage is TRBJ2-2; perhaps TRBD2 as D (6 bases). V was shortened by 6 bases and J by 5 bases, with 19 bases between the two germline ends. The CDR3 sequence is 15 residues long. Germline loops: CDR1 DFQATT, CDR2 SNEGSKA (reference sequence). This CDR3 is CSARLSGKRTGELFF. As DNA, the CDR3 is TGCAGTGCACGGCTTAGCGGCAAACGGACCGGGGAGCTGTTTTTT.